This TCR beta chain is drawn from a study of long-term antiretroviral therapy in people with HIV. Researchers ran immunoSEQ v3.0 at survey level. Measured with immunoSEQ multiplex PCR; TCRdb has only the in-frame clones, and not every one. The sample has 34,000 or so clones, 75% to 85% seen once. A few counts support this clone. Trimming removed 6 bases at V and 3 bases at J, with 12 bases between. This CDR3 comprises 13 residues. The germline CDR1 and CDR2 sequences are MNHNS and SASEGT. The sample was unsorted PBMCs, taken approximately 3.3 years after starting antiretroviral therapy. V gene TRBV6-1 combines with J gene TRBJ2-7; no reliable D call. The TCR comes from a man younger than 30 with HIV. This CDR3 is CASRPGWGYEQYF. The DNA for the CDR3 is TGTGCCAGCAGACCCGGGTGGGGCTACGAGCAGTACTTC.